A single sample is the source of the 2 T cell receptor beta chains below, sequenced in a study of OX40 agonist ivuxolimab in advanced cancers. Sequencing was performed with immunoSEQ multiplex PCR; in TCRdb, only in-frame clones are kept and a portion is missing. Of 60,000 to 85,000 clones in the sample, more than 60% were seen once. The sample consisted of CD4+ or CD8+ T cells sorted from blood, taken in a trial of the OX40 agonist ivuxolimab. The receptors come from an adult with an advanced solid tumor such as melanoma, head and neck, liver or kidney cancer.

This clone was counted only a few times. V gene TRBV4-2 combines with J gene TRBJ2-3, with 9 bases identical to TRBD1. This CDR3 has 16 amino acids. The germline V gene has CDR1 LGHNA and CDR2 YNFKEQ. The J segment lost 1 base and the V segment lost 4 bases, leaving 6 bases of the junction unmatched. CDR3 residues: CASSPTRTGGTDTQYF. CDR3 coding DNA: TGTGCCAGCAGCCCAACCAGGACAGGGGGCACAGATACGCAGTATTTT.

The genes are TRBV7-9 and TRBJ2-5, with 7 bases identical to TRBD1. Germline loops: CDR1 SEHNR, CDR2 FQNEAQ (reference sequence). The CDR3 consists of 14 residues. The V segment lost 4 bases and the J segment 3 bases; nucleotides outside the gene matches: 5. The CDR3 loop reads CASSSYTGEETQYF. The CDR3 bases are TGTGCCAGCAGCTCCTATACAGGGGAAGAGACCCAGTACTTC.